This T cell receptor (beta chain) came from a study of shared clonotypes between healthy human individuals. Whole-study results and caveats: Of the naive CD4 clonotypes, around 5.2% were shared across several donors. Generally, naive subsets came out with larger estimated richness than memory subsets.

The CDR3 totals 14 residues. J was trimmed by 5 bases and V by 5 bases; bases with no gene match: 7. Looked up from germline, CDR1 is PRHDT and CDR2 is FYEKMQ (reference sequence). Selected positively for CCR7 and CD45RO-negative, naive CD8 cells excluded terminally differentiated effector memory CD45RA+ cells. Those who donated, Caucasian adults without exception, all lived in Nashville, Tennessee. In the authors' methods: ImmunoSEQ gave junction-only sequences without quality scores, so filtering differed. Measured with immunoSEQ multiplex PCR; TCRdb has only the in-frame clones, and not every one. Clonal size and the V and J genes are those of that table, whereas D and trimming came from the DNA. The sample includes roughly 2 million clones, about 95% seen only once; the top ten take approximately 1.2%. On this clone itself: As yet, its antigen is unknown.

The sample was naive CD8+ T cells sorted from blood. The clonotype originates from a man between 18 and 35 years old in good health. This chain uses TRBV13 with TRBJ2-7, with 9 bases that match TRBD1. The DNA for the CDR3 is TGTGCCAGCAGCACCCGGGACAGGGCTCACGAGCAGTACTTC. This encodes CASSTRDRAHEQYF.